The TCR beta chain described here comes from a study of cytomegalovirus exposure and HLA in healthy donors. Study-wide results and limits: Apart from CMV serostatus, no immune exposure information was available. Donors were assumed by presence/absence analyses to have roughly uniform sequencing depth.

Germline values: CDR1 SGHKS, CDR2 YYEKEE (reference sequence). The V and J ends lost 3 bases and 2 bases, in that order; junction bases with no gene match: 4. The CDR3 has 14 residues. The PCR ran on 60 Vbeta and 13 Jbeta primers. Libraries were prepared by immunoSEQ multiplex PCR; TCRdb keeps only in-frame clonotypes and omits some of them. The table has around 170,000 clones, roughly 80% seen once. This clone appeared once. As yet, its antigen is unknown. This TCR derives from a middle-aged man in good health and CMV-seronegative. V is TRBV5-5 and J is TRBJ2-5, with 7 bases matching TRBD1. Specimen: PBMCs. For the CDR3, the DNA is TGTGCCAGCAGCTCTCGGGGACAGCAAGAGACCCAGTACTTC. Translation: CASSSRGQQETQYF. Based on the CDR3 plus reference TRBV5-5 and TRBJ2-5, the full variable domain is DAGVTQSPTHLIKTRGQQVTLRCSPISGHKSVSWYQQVLGQGPQFIFQYYEKEERGRGNFPDRFSARQFPNYSSELNVNALLLGDSALYLCASSSRGQQETQYFGPGTRLLVL.